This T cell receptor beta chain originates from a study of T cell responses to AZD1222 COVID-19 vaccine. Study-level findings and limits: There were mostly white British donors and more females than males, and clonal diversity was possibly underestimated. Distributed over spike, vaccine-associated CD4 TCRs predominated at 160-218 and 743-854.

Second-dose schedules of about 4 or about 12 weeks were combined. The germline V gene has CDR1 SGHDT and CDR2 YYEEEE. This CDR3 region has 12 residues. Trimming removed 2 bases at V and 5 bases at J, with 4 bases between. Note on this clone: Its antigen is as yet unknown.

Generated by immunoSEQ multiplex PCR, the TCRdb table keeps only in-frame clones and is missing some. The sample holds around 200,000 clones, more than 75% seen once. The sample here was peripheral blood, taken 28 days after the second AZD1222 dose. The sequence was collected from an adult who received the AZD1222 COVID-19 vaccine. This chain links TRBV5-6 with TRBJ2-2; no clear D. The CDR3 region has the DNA TGTGCCAGCAGCTTCGGTACCGGGGAGCTGTTTTTT. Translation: CASSFGTGELFF.